This T cell receptor (beta chain) was identified in a study of blood T cells in healthy people across ages. Study-wide findings and caveats: Diversity estimated from one million T cells was considered an underestimate. Greater diversity and more naive CD4+ cells were seen in long-lived donors than in aged donors.

In each sample, at least 6 million PBMCs were isolated. Using a J-beta primer mix together with a sample-barcoded 5' primer, a second PCR was run for roughly 7 to 12 cycles. Each of the cDNA molecules was tagged by a template-switch adaptor with 12 random nucleotides. TCRdb re-derived calls from the 5' RACE reads in MiXCR, one entry per CDR3 protein. The sample records roughly 700,000 distinct CDR3 sequences, approximately 50% being singletons. Concerning this clonotype itself: The antigen remains undetermined.

Germline V gene data show CDR1 as SGHDN and CDR2 as FVKESK. V lost 4 bases to trimming and J lost 8 bases; unmatched junction nucleotides: 7. This CDR3 is 16 amino acids long. This receptor was taken from a woman between 55 and 75 years old in good health. The V and J genes are TRBV14 and TRBJ2-1; TRBD2 matches at 14 bases. The sequencing sample was made of blood. Here the CDR3 reads CASSRGLAGVADEQFF. The CDR3 region has the DNA TGTGCCAGCAGCCGGGGACTAGCGGGAGTTGCCGATGAGCAGTTCTTC.